This T cell receptor (beta chain) appears in the sequencing data of a study of CD8 T cells in Susac syndrome. Study overall: Within the sequenced Susac syndrome patient group, five or six exhibited active disease and under 10 were in remission. At blood draw, Susac syndrome patients were therapy-naive, on corticosteroids, or on intravenous immunoglobulin alone.

Random hexamers were used to reverse transcribe the RNA input (roughly 0.5 to 1 ug). TCRdb re-analysed the immunoSEQ multiplex PCR reads in MiXCR, keeping a single row per CDR3 protein. The table lists about 75,000 distinct CDR3 sequences, 94% of them singletons. The Susac syndrome patients fit the recently defined diagnostic criteria for definite or probable disease. TEMRA cells were FACS-enriched, unlike CD8+ and CD4+ T cells, which were negatively isolated. Germline V gene lookup returns CDR1 SNHLY and CDR2 FYNNEI. This CDR3 is built from 13 residues. V was pared by 4 bases and J by 0 bases, with 4 bases between.

Source material: CD8+ T cells from PBMCs. This sequence originates from a human donor with Susac syndrome. This chain links TRBV2 with TRBJ2-1; D uncertain. This CDR3 reads CASSGLSYNEQFF. CDR3 coding DNA: TGTGCCAGCAGTGGCCTCTCCTACAATGAGCAGTTCTTC.